This TCR beta chain was profiled in a study of shared clonotypes between healthy human individuals. Study-wide points: Sampling covered blood only; tissue repertoires likely differ. Measured sharing among donors was expected to vary with sequencing depth.

Per the original data handling: Sequence data from immunoSEQ were junction-only and lacked quality scores; consequently, filtering differed. TCRdb's table, derived via immunoSEQ multiplex PCR, lists solely in-frame clones and lacks some. The DNA was the basis for D and trimming; V, J and clone size are from that table. The sample carries 450,000 to 500,000 clones, around 85% recorded once. With regard to this clone: Its antigen is unidentified.

V was cut by 1 base and J by 2 bases, with 9 bases left in between. CDR1 and CDR2 from the germline V gene are SGHRS and YFSETQ. The CDR3 sequence is 14 residues long. Study donors comprised healthy, HIV-negative adults devoid of recent acute infection or vaccination. The receptor comes from a woman aged 35 to 49 in good health. Some clones in this sample may be carry-over from other donors' samples. The chain links TRBV5-1 to TRBJ1-1; D remains ambiguous. Specimen: PBMCs. In DNA form, the CDR3 reads TGCGCCAGCAGCTTGAGGGCCGACAACACTGAAGCTTTCTTT. It specifies CASSLRADNTEAFF. The complete variable domain, with remaining parts taken from reference TRBV5-1 and TRBJ1-1, reads KAGVTQTPRYLIKTRGQQVTLSCSPISGHRSVSWYQQTPGQGLQFLFEYFSETQRNKGNFPGRFSGRQFSNSRSEMNVSTLELGDSALYLCASSLRADNTEAFFGQGTRLTVV.